A single sample gave rise to the 29 T cell receptor beta chains below, sequenced in a study of T cell repertoires in cytomegalovirus infection. A single record per CDR3 protein comes from TCRdb applying MiXCR to the reads. Here the sample spans some 400,000 distinct CDR3 sequences, approximately 31% being singletons. Sequencing was done on a sample of PBMCs. These receptors originate from a human donor in good health (CMV status not recorded). Some clones in this sample may be carry-over from other donors' samples.

This clonotype was observed at least ten times. V and J are TRBV4-3 and TRBJ1-1, with D uncertain. V was shortened by 3 bases and J by 1 base, with 6 bases between the two germline ends. Germline V CDR1 and CDR2: LGHNA, YSLEER. This CDR3 contains 13 residues. CDR3 nucleotides: TGCGCCAGCAGCCACCAGAAGAACACTGAAGCTTTCTTT. Translated: CASSHQKNTEAFF.

This clonotype was seen only once. One end of the junction fails to match germline, which may point to a read error. This chain connects TRBV7-6 to TRBJ2-2; 10 bases are shared with TRBD2. The CDR3 length is 16 residues. The germline gives CDR1 SGHVS, CDR2 FNYEAQ. Here the CDR3 DNA reads TGTGCCAGCAGCTTAGGAGCGGGGGGGCCGATCGGGGCGCTGTTTTTT. This codes for CASSLGAGGPIGALFF.

This clonotype was counted many times. The rearrangement uses TRBV11-2 and TRBJ2-3; 13 bases agree with TRBD2. V dropped 3 bases and J dropped 5; count of bases not matched to a gene: 5. From germline, CDR1 is SGHAT and CDR2 FQNNGV. This CDR3 comprises 16 residues. The chain's CDR3 is CASSFGLAGAGDTQYF. Written as DNA, the CDR3 is TGTGCCAGCAGCTTCGGACTAGCGGGGGCCGGAGATACGCAGTATTTT. The variable domain in full, completed from reference TRBV11-2 and TRBJ2-3, reads EAGVAQSPRYKIIEKRQSVAFWCNPISGHATLYWYQQILGQGPKLLIQFQNNGVVDDSQLPKDRFSAERLKGVDSTLKIQPAKLEDSAVYLCASSFGLAGAGDTQYFGPGTRLTVL.

This clonotype was recorded at least ten times. The CDR3 nucleotides are TGTGCCAGCAGCTACCTAGCGGGGGGCACAGATACGCAGTATTTT. Translated, it gives CASSYLAGGTDTQYF. The chain joins TRBV6-5 to TRBJ2-3; TRBD2 agrees at 10 bases. Per the germline V gene, CDR1 is MNHEY and CDR2 is SVGAGI. The CDR3 length is 15 residues. Trimming took 6 bases from V and 1 from J; bases not matched to a gene: 4.

The chain carries TRBV19 and TRBJ1-1, with no clear D. The germline V gene encodes CDR1 LNHDA and CDR2 SQIVND (reference sequence). V lost 3 bases, J lost 2 bases, and 10 bases lay in between. The CDR3 extends over 14 amino acids. DNA for the CDR3: TGTGCCAGTAGTATTCTAGCAGCTAACACTGAAGCTTTCTTT. This encodes CASSILAANTEAFF.

V usage is TRBV27 and J usage is TRBJ2-7, with D tentatively TRBD1 or TRBD2 (5 bases each). CDR3 length: 16 amino acids. From germline, CDR1 is MNHEY and CDR2 SMNVEV (reference sequence). The CDR3 is CVTARTGGPSSYEQYF. CDR3 nucleotides: TGTGTCACAGCCCGTACTGGGGGTCCTAGCTCCTACGAGCAGTACTTC.

This clonotype occurred a few times. This chain joins TRBV5-4 and TRBJ1-6; the match to TRBD1 covers 7 bases. Germline values: CDR1 SGHNT, CDR2 YYREEE (reference sequence). This CDR3 region has 19 residues. The ends lost 4 bases at V and 0 bases at J; junction bases unmatched: 13. The chain's CDR3 is CASSTLRDSKSSYNSPLHF. The CDR3 nucleotides are TGTGCCAGCAGCACACTACGGGACAGCAAAAGCTCCTATAATTCACCCCTCCACTTT.

This clonotype was counted a few times. The V and J genes are TRBV4-1 and TRBJ2-3; D gene unclear. The CDR3 runs 16 residues. The V gene's germline CDR1 is MGHRA and CDR2 YSYEKL. Trimming took off 4 bases at V and 0 bases at J, with 14 bases between the two ends. CDR3 in DNA: TGCGCCAGCAGCCCAACCGGTTCCGGGAGCACAGATACGCAGTATTTT. It codes for CASSPTGSGSTDTQYF.

Worth noting for this clonotype: This may be a read error: a much more frequent sequence differs by one nucleotide. The final CDR3 position lacks the conserved phenylalanine or tryptophan, pointing to a likely read error. J is TRBJ1-2 and V is TRBV4-2; D remains unclear. The germline gives CDR1 LGHNA, CDR2 YNFKEQ. The CDR3 is 15 residues long. The V end was cut by 4 bases, the J end by 4 bases, with 16 bases between. The CDR3: CASSRADGDLYGYTL. CDR3 nucleotide sequence: TGTGCCAGCAGCCGAGCGGACGGTGACCTCTATGGCTACACCTTA.

The chain couples TRBV4-1 to TRBJ1-3, with no clear D. The V gene lost 4 bases and the J gene lost 3 bases, with 19 bases spanning the gap. The CDR3 totals 17 residues. The germline gives CDR1 MGHRA, CDR2 YSYEKL. CDR3 nucleotide sequence: TGCGCCAGCAGCCTACTTCTCGACGGAGGACTTGGAAACACCATATATTTT. Translating gives CASSLLLDGGLGNTIYF.

This clonotype was counted only a few times. The V gene is TRBV19, the J gene TRBJ1-4; D is uncertain. V lost 10 bases and J lost 4, with 7 bases in between. This CDR3 has 11 amino acids. CDR1 and CDR2 from the germline V gene are LNHDA and SQIVND (reference sequence). CDR3 in DNA: TGTGCCAATAAGAATAATGAAAAACTGTTTTTT. The encoded protein is CANKNNEKLFF.

Note on this clonotype: At one boundary the junction diverges from the germline segment, which might be a read error. This chain connects TRBV7-3 to TRBJ2-1; 12 nucleotides agree with TRBD2. Germline V CDR1 and CDR2: SGHTA, FQGTGA. The CDR3 is made up of 17 amino acids. The DNA of the CDR3 is TGTTCCAGCAGCTTATCTGGAGCTAGCGGGGGGGAAGATTGGCAGTTCTTC. This codes for CSSSLSGASGGEDWQFF.

This clonotype was found once. DNA of the CDR3: TGCAGTGCTAGAGATCTAAGGTGGTCGGGCACTGAAGCTTTCTTT. It codes for CSARDLRWSGTEAFF. The chain is built from TRBV20-1 and TRBJ1-1; no firm D call. This CDR3 has 15 amino acids. The V end lost 0 bases, the J end lost 4 bases, and 15 bases lay between the germline ends. Per the germline V gene, CDR1 is DFQATT and CDR2 is SNEGSKA (reference sequence).

The genes are TRBV6-2 or TRBV6-3 and TRBJ2-7, with 12 bases that match TRBD2. V shed 0 bases, J shed 0 bases, and the junction held 0 bases outside the gene matches. The length of the CDR3 is 16 residues. Germline V gives CDR1 MNHEY, CDR2 SVGEGT. CDR3 region: CASSYSTSGGSYEQYF. The CDR3 region has the DNA TGTGCCAGCAGTTACTCGACTAGCGGGGGCTCCTACGAGCAGTACTTC.

The J gene is TRBJ2-5, the V gene TRBV27; perhaps TRBD1 as D (5 bases). V was cut by 1 base and J by 1 base, with 13 bases left in between. From germline, CDR1 is MNHEY and CDR2 SMNVEV (reference sequence). The CDR3 totals 16 residues. The CDR3, as DNA: TGTGCCAGCAGTTTATATAGAGACAGCGCCCAAGAGACCCAGTACTTC. Translating gives CASSLYRDSAQETQYF.

This clonotype was recorded only once. A much more abundant neighbour one base away suggests this may be a read error. The chain employs TRBV11-2 and TRBJ2-5; 10 bases map to TRBD2. The germline V gene encodes CDR1 SGHAT and CDR2 FQNNGV. There are 15 residues in the CDR3. CDR3 sequence: CARSWRTSGFGAQYF. The CDR3 DNA follows: TGTGCCAGAAGCTGGAGGACTAGCGGTTTCGGGGCCCAGTACTTC.

The chain uses TRBV24-1 and TRBJ2-3; D is uncertain. V was shortened by 3 bases and J by 1 base, with 10 bases between the two germline ends. Germline V gene sequence: CDR1 KGHDR, CDR2 SFDVKD. The CDR3 length is 15 residues. CDR3 loop: CATSDPTGGTDTQYF. DNA for the CDR3: TGTGCCACCAGTGATCCCACCGGCGGCACAGATACGCAGTATTTT.

This chain connects TRBV5-1 to TRBJ2-3; D might be TRBD1 (7 bases). V dropped 0 bases and J dropped 2 bases, with 25 bases sitting between them. From germline, CDR1 is SGHRS and CDR2 YFSETQ. The CDR3 totals 20 residues. This chain's CDR3 is CASSLAYGGGVPTPTDTQYF. The CDR3 bases are TGCGCCAGCAGCTTGGCCTATGGAGGGGGCGTTCCCACCCCCACAGATACGCAGTATTTT.

A remark on this clonotype: Being one base from a much bigger clone, this may be a read error. The genes are TRBV27 and TRBJ1-4, with 9 bases lining up with TRBD1. There are 13 residues in the CDR3. Germline lookup yields CDR1 MNHEY and CDR2 SMNVEV (reference sequence). The J segment lost 7 bases and the V segment lost 6 bases, leaving 3 bases of the junction unmatched. As DNA, the CDR3 is TGTGCCAGCAGGTCGGGACAGGGTGAAAAACTGTTTTTT. It encodes CASRSGQGEKLFF.

The chain is built from TRBV19 and TRBJ2-5; the D gene is possibly TRBD2 (5 bases). Per the germline V gene, CDR1 is LNHDA and CDR2 is SQIVND (reference sequence). This CDR3 is 13 amino acids long. V lost 5 bases and J lost 5, with 12 bases in between. Here the CDR3 reads CASSQFGIETQYF. The CDR3 nucleotides read TGTGCCAGTAGTCAATTCGGGATCGAGACCCAGTACTTC.

The chain recombines TRBV28 with TRBJ2-1, with TRBD2 matching over 11 bases. CDR1 and CDR2 from the germline V gene are MDHEN and SYDVKM. Trimming took 4 bases from V and 0 from J; bases not matched to a gene: 11. This CDR3 comprises 19 residues. CDR3 nucleotides: TGTGCCAGCAGTTCCCGGGGGGGACTAGCGGTCACCTCCTACAATGAGCAGTTCTTC. Translating it yields CASSSRGGLAVTSYNEQFF.

This clonotype occurred many times. The chain combines TRBV7-2 with TRBJ1-4; TRBD1 matches 7 bases. This CDR3 region has 15 residues. The trim removed 5 bases at V and 7 bases at J, leaving 10 bases unmatched. Germline loops: CDR1 SGHTA, CDR2 FQGNSA. The CDR3 DNA follows: TGTGCCAGCAGCCTGACAGGGTCGGTTGGTGAAAAACTGTTTTTT. Translation: CASSLTGSVGEKLFF.

In its sample, this clonotype was seen a few times. The CDR3 DNA reads as TGCAGTGCTACGGGGGGCCGAGCCTACGAGCAGTACTTC. It specifies CSATGGRAYEQYF. This chain joins TRBV20-1 and TRBJ2-7, with D perhaps matching TRBD2 (7 bases). There are 13 residues in the CDR3. From germline, CDR1 is DFQATT and CDR2 SNEGSKA (reference sequence). Between the trimmed V and J ends, which lost 4 bases and 2 bases, there was a span of 12 bases.

CDR3 amino acids: CASSMRQDYYNEQFF. The CDR3 DNA follows: TGTGCCAGTAGTATGAGACAGGATTACTACAATGAGCAGTTCTTC. V and J are TRBV19 and TRBJ2-1; tentative D call: TRBD1 (6 bases). V lost 3 bases and J 3 bases, leaving 12 bases between the germline ends. Looked up from germline, CDR1 is LNHDA and CDR2 is SQIVND (reference sequence). The CDR3 covers 15 residues.

The chain uses TRBV6-2 or TRBV6-3 and TRBJ1-5; no definite D call. The germline V gene encodes CDR1 MNHEY and CDR2 SVGEGT. The CDR3 is made up of 15 amino acids. V was shortened by 4 bases and J by 1 base, with 11 bases between the two germline ends. The CDR3 here is CASSSLGNSNQPQHF. CDR3 in DNA: TGTGCCAGCAGTTCTTTAGGGAACAGCAATCAGCCCCAGCATTTT.

In regard to this clonotype: A read error may be the cause here, since a much bigger clone is one base away. The rearrangement uses TRBV7-2 and TRBJ2-4, with D possibly matching TRBD1 (6 bases). Between the trimmed V and J ends, which lost 2 bases and 8 bases, there was a span of 13 bases. Looked up from germline, CDR1 is SGHTA and CDR2 is FQGNSA. The CDR3 contains 14 residues. This CDR3 is CASSLSRTVDIQYF. CDR3 DNA sequence: TGTGCCAGCAGCTTAAGTAGGACAGTGGACATTCAGTACTTC.

As concerns this clonotype: In this CDR3 the conserved last residue, phenylalanine or tryptophan, is missing, so a read error is likely. The genes are TRBV23-1 and TRBJ2-7; D may be TRBD1 or TRBD2 (5 bases each). TRBV23-1 is annotated as an ORF whose role is uncertain. The CDR3 sequence is 16 residues long. Trimming removed 0 bases at V and 7 bases at J, with 19 bases between. The CDR3 sequence: CASSQSSGRDFEEQYL. In DNA, the CDR3 is TGCGCCAGCAGTCAATCATCGGGACGGGATTTTGAGGAGCAGTACTTA.

This chain connects TRBV6-1 to TRBJ2-2, with TRBD2 matching 7 bases. Per germline, CDR1 MNHNS and CDR2 SASEGT. This CDR3 comprises 14 residues. V was clipped by 9 bases and J by 4 bases; unmatched bases: 8. DNA for the CDR3: TGTGCCAGTCTGCGGCTAGCGGTCACCGGGGAGCTGTTTTTT. Translating gives CASLRLAVTGELFF.

A single count supports this clonotype. This sequence may be a read error, since a much larger clone differs from it by one base. V usage is TRBV7-2 and J usage is TRBJ1-1; D is unclear. The CDR3 spans 12 residues. V gave up 5 bases and J gave up 11 bases, with 15 bases separating them. Germline CDR1 SGHTA, CDR2 FQGNSA. This CDR3 reads CASSRSLRMAFF. CDR3 in DNA: TGTGCCAGCAGCCGGAGCCTTAGAATGGCTTTCTTT. Looking up the rest from reference TRBV7-2 and TRBJ1-1 gives the full variable domain: GAGVSQSPSNKVTEKGKDVELRCDPISGHTALYWYRQSLGQGLEFLIYFQGNSAPDKSGLPSDRFSAERTGGSVSTLTIQRTQQEDSAVYLCASSRSLRMAFFGQGTRLTVV.